This T cell receptor (beta chain) was sequenced for a study of OX40 agonist ivuxolimab in advanced cancers. TCRdb keeps only in-frame clones here, not all; method: immunoSEQ multiplex PCR. The sample contains about 45,000 clones, 80% of which appear only once. Trimming cost V 2 bases and J 6 bases, with 10 bases left between them. Germline CDR1 is SGHTA and CDR2 is FQGTGA. The CDR3 covers 13 residues. This chain connects TRBV7-3 to TRBJ2-5, with D tentatively TRBD1 or TRBD2 (5 bases each). The starting material was CD4+ or CD8+ T cells sorted from blood, obtained in a trial of the OX40 agonist ivuxolimab. The source of this sequence is an adult with an advanced solid tumor such as melanoma, head and neck, liver or kidney cancer. The CDR3 bases are TGTGCCAGCAGCTTATCTGGGGGTCAGACCCAGTACTTC. It specifies CASSLSGGQTQYF.